Listed below are T cell receptor beta chains from one sample, sequenced in a study of OX40 agonist ivuxolimab in advanced cancers. TCRdb's copy holds only in-frame clones and misses some; the assay was immunoSEQ multiplex PCR. The table includes tens of thousands of clones, roughly 84% detected once. This specimen consisted of CD4+ or CD8+ T cells sorted from blood, obtained in a trial of the OX40 agonist ivuxolimab. These receptors came from an adult with an advanced solid tumor such as melanoma, head and neck, liver or kidney cancer. The CDR3 runs from the conserved cysteine through the conserved F or W. Fields, in order: V gene, J gene, D gene, clone size, CDR3 DNA, CDR3 protein. D genes are given only for firm matches. Only some rows state a clone size, as once, few, many or a class for expanded clones.

TRBV7-8,TRBJ1-3,-,-,TGTGCCAGCAGCACAGCCCGGGAGAGGCGAAACACCATATATTTT,CASSTARERRNTIYF
TRBV6-5,TRBJ2-7,TRBD1,-,TGTGCCAGCAGTCGGACAGGGAGCTCCTACGAGCAGTACTTC,CASSRTGSSYEQYF
TRBV9,TRBJ2-3,TRBD2,-,TGTGCCAGCAGCGCCCTCACTAGCGGGGTCAGGGATACGCAGTATTTT,CASSALTSGVRDTQYF
TRBV11-2,TRBJ2-7,-,-,TGTGCCAGCAGCTCGAGGAGGGGGTACTACGAGCAGTACTTC,CASSSRRGYYEQYF
TRBV5-4,TRBJ2-7,-,once,TGTGCCAGCAGCTTGGCGGGTGGGCGCACCTACGAGCAGTACTTC,CASSLAGGRTYEQYF
TRBV28,TRBJ2-1,-,once,TGTGCCAGCAGTTTTGGGGGTCGGAATGAGCAGTTCTTC,CASSFGGRNEQFF
TRBV4-1,TRBJ2-7,TRBD1,-,TGCGCCAGCAGCCTGTTACAGGGGCACACCTACGAGCAGTACTTC,CASSLLQGHTYEQYF
TRBV7-2,TRBJ2-5,-,-,TGTGCCAGCAGCTTAGTTGTGCGTGGAGAGACCCAGTACTTC,CASSLVVRGETQYF
TRBV5-4,TRBJ2-7,-,-,TGTGCCAGCAGCTTGGATAGGCCGGGGATCTACGAGCAGTACTTC,CASSLDRPGIYEQYF
TRBV2,TRBJ1-2,-,-,TGTGCCAGCAGTGAAGGGATGGGGCCCGTTGGATCTGGCTACACCTTC,CASSEGMGPVGSGYTF
TRBV6-1,TRBJ2-1,-,-,TGTGCCAGCAGTGGACAGATTCAAAGTAGTGAGCAGTTCTTC,CASSGQIQSSEQFF
TRBV11-2,TRBJ2-1,TRBD1,once,TGTGCCAGCAGAGTCCCGGGACAGGGTTTCAATGAGCAGTTCTTC,CASRVPGQGFNEQFF
TRBV6-5,TRBJ2-2,-,-,TGTGCCAGCACTAGACAGCCCTACACCGGGGAGCTGTTTTTT,CASTRQPYTGELFF
TRBV27,TRBJ1-5,TRBD1,-,TGTGCCAGCAGTTGGAAGACCGGGACAGGATACAATCAGCCCCAGCATTTT,CASSWKTGTGYNQPQHF
TRBV7-7,TRBJ2-5,TRBD2,few,TGTGCCAGCAGTAGGACTAGCGGCGAGACCCAGTACTTC,CASSRTSGETQYF
TRBV19,TRBJ2-1,TRBD2,-,TGTGCCAGTAGTATCGGCCTAGCGGGAGGGCCATCGCCCTCCTACAATGAGCAGTTCTTC,CASSIGLAGGPSPSYNEQFF
TRBV18,TRBJ1-4,-,-,TGTGCCAGCTCACTGGCGCGGCTGCCAACTAATGAAAAACTGTTTTTT,CASSLARLPTNEKLFF
TRBV11-3,TRBJ1-2,-,-,TGTGCCAGCAGCTTAGGACTTGCAAACACTAACTATGGCTACACCTTC,CASSLGLANTNYGYTF
TRBV5-4,TRBJ2-1,TRBD1,-,TGTGCCAGCAGCCGGGACAGGGTCTCGTACAATGAGCAGTTCTTC,CASSRDRVSYNEQFF
TRBV5-6,TRBJ2-1,-,-,TGTGCCAGCAGCTTCCGCGACGGGGGAGAATACAATGAGCAGTTCTTC,CASSFRDGGEYNEQFF
TRBV2,TRBJ1-2,-,-,TGTGCCAGCAGTGTGCAGGGAGGCTATGGCTACACCTTC,CASSVQGGYGYTF
TRBV28,TRBJ2-4,TRBD1,few,TGTGCCAGCAGTCCACCGGGACAGGGTAGAAACATTCAGTACTTC,CASSPPGQGRNIQYF
TRBV9,TRBJ2-3,-,-,TGTGCCAGCAGCGTAGAAGGAGATACGCAGTATTTT,CASSVEGDTQYF
TRBV4-1,TRBJ2-4,TRBD2,once,TGCGCCAGCAGCCAAGAACTAGCGGTTAAAAACATTCAGTACTTC,CASSQELAVKNIQYF
TRBV2,TRBJ2-2,TRBD1,once,TGTGCCAGCAGGAGGGGACAGGGGGACGCCGGGGAGCTGTTTTTT,CASRRGQGDAGELFF
TRBV4-3,TRBJ2-7,-,-,TGCGCCAGCAGCCAAGACAGGTCATACGAGCAGTACTTC,CASSQDRSYEQYF
TRBV6-6,TRBJ2-1,TRBD2,-,TGTGCCAGCAGTTATAGCGGGAGATCCAATGAGCAGTTCTTC,CASSYSGRSNEQFF
TRBV2,TRBJ2-3,-,-,TGTGCCAGCAGTGTGGGCCCCTCCGGCACAGATACGCAGTATTTT,CASSVGPSGTDTQYF
TRBV28,TRBJ2-7,-,-,TGTGCCAGCAGTCCCTTATACGAGCAGTACTTC,CASSPLYEQYF
TRBV27,TRBJ2-7,-,-,TGTGCCAGCAGTCGAGAGGACAGAATTTACGAGCAGTACTTC,CASSREDRIYEQYF
TRBV29-1,TRBJ2-5,-,once,TGCAGCGTCCGAGACAGACCTGAGCACCTAGAGACCCAGTACTTC,CSVRDRPEHLETQYF
TRBV7-8,TRBJ1-5,TRBD1,few,TGTGCCAGCAGCGCGACAGGGGTCCAGCCCCAGCATTTT,CASSATGVQPQHF
TRBV7-8,TRBJ1-1,-,-,TGTGCCAGCAGCGTACGAGGGGAACGGCGAAACATGAACACTGAAGCTTTCTTT,CASSVRGERRNMNTEAFF
TRBV11-3,TRBJ2-3,TRBD1,-,TGTGCCAGCAGCTTATCCGGGACAGGGGAGGCAGATACGCAGTATTTT,CASSLSGTGEADTQYF
TRBV6-5,TRBJ1-1,TRBD1,-,TGTGCCAGCAGTTACACCGACAGGGGAGGGACTGAAGCTTTCTTT,CASSYTDRGGTEAFF
TRBV28,TRBJ2-1,TRBD2,-,TGTGCCACCAGACTAGCGGGGATCTACAATGAGCAGTTCTTC,CATRLAGIYNEQFF
TRBV27,TRBJ1-1,-,-,TGTGCCAGCAGTTTATCGGGTAGGGGTAACACTGAAGCTTTCTTT,CASSLSGRGNTEAFF
TRBV6-6,TRBJ1-2,-,-,TGTGCCACCAAGGCTCCAGGGGAGGGGTATGGCTACACCTTC,CATKAPGEGYGYTF
TRBV6-5,TRBJ2-5,-,-,TGTGCCAGCAGTCCTAATAACAATGTCCAAGAGACCCAGTACTTC,CASSPNNNVQETQYF
TRBV11-2,TRBJ1-4,-,-,TGTGCCAGCAGCCGTTTGTCAGGGGATGAAAAACTGTTTTTT,CASSRLSGDEKLFF
TRBV7-9,TRBJ2-1,TRBD2,-,TGTGCCAGCAGCTCCGGGACTAGCGGGGTCTCCTACAATGAGCAGTTCTTC,CASSSGTSGVSYNEQFF
TRBV19,TRBJ2-2,-,-,TGTGCCAGTAGTATAGAGGCCTACCGCACCGGGGAGCTGTTTTTT,CASSIEAYRTGELFF
TRBV10-2,TRBJ2-1,-,-,TGCGCCAGCAGGGGAGGCGGGTCTGAGCAGTTCTTC,CASRGGGSEQFF
TRBV5-4,TRBJ2-5,-,-,TGTGCCAGCAGCTTGAGGAGGCGGGAAGGGGAGACCCAGTACTTC,CASSLRRREGETQYF
TRBV27,TRBJ2-7,-,-,TGTGCCAGCAGTTTAGGGGACCTAAGCTCCTACGAGCAGTACTTC,CASSLGDLSSYEQYF
TRBV11-2,TRBJ1-4,-,-,TGTGCCAGCAGCTTAGATCAGGCAGGGGCTGCATCTAATGAAAAACTGTTTTTT,CASSLDQAGAASNEKLFF
TRBV18,TRBJ1-1,TRBD1,-,TGTGCCAGCTCACCAACCGGGACAGGGAGAGGGATATCTGAAGCTTTCTTT,CASSPTGTGRGISEAFF
TRBV4-2,TRBJ1-4,-,-,TGTGCCAGCAGCCAAGAGCGGAATAAAGAAAAACTGTTTTTT,CASSQERNKEKLFF
TRBV19,TRBJ2-5,-,-,TGTGCCAGTAGTTCCGGCACAGGGTTTTCGGGGGAGACCCAGTACTTC,CASSSGTGFSGETQYF
TRBV6-1,TRBJ1-5,-,-,TGTGCCAGCAGCGCAGCTGGGGGTCCGGGTCAGCCCCAGCATTTT,CASSAAGGPGQPQHF
TRBV5-1,TRBJ2-1,-,-,TGCGCCAGCAGCTTGGCCAGCGGAGATTACAATGAGCAGTTCTTC,CASSLASGDYNEQFF
TRBV7-9,TRBJ2-7,TRBD2,once,TGTGCCAGCAGCTTAGAGCGGGGACTAGCGGGGGAGCAGTACTTC,CASSLERGLAGEQYF
TRBV6-5,TRBJ2-5,TRBD1,-,TGTGCCAGCAGCCCGGGACAGTTTAAAGAGACCCAGTACTTC,CASSPGQFKETQYF
TRBV19,TRBJ2-2,-,-,TGTGCCAGTAGTATAGATCTCCGGACAGTTATTCCCGGGGAGCTGTTTTTT,CASSIDLRTVIPGELFF
TRBV11-2,TRBJ2-2,-,-,TGTGCCAGCAGCTTCGGCTGGGGGGCGCGCACCGGGGAGCTGTTTTTT,CASSFGWGARTGELFF
TRBV11-2,TRBJ1-1,-,-,TGTGCCAGCAGCTTAGTCGGTAGTGAAGCTTTCTTT,CASSLVGSEAFF
TRBV7-9,TRBJ2-5,-,-,TGTGCCAGCAGCCGCTACAGAGACCAAGAGACCCAGTACTTC,CASSRYRDQETQYF
TRBV11-2,TRBJ2-2,-,-,TGTGCCAGCAGCTTAGGTTACACCGGGGAGCTGTTTTTT,CASSLGYTGELFF
TRBV2,TRBJ2-1,-,-,TGTGCCAGCAGTGATTCTAGCGTCCCACGCTCCTACAATGAGCAGTTCTTC,CASSDSSVPRSYNEQFF